Presented here are 15 T cell receptor beta chains from one specimen sequenced in a study of blood T cell repertoires in COVID-19. Profiling relied on immunoSEQ multiplex PCR, and the TCRdb table lists in-frame clones only, not all of them. This sample yields 150,000 to 200,000 clones, of which about 88% are seen a single time; approximately 24% belongs to the top ten. Input material: peripheral blood. The receptor set was obtained from a man aged 55 to 70 with acute or convalescent COVID-19.

The chain joins TRBV20-1 to TRBJ1-1; D may be TRBD1 (5 bases). This CDR3 has 11 residues. Germline CDR1 DFQATT, CDR2 SNEGSKA (reference sequence). V lost 5 bases, J lost 4 bases, and 8 bases lay in between. CDR3 DNA sequence: TGCAGTGCTGGGACTGGCACTGAAGCTTTCTTT. Residues: CSAGTGTEAFF.

The genes are TRBV3-1 (or the pseudogene TRBV3-2) and TRBJ1-4; TRBD1 matches 9 bases. Germline V lookup: CDR1 LGHDT, CDR2 YNNKEL (reference sequence). The junction had 0 bases not matched to a gene; V was cut back by 0 bases and J by 4 bases. The CDR3 loop spans 15 amino acids. This chain's CDR3 is CASSQEGQGNEKLFF. CDR3 bases: TGTGCCAGCAGCCAAGAGGGACAGGGTAATGAAAAACTGTTTTTT.

This clone was recorded a few times. J is TRBJ1-2 and V is TRBV11-2; the match to TRBD1 covers 7 bases. The J segment lost 4 bases and the V segment lost 5 bases, leaving 16 bases of the junction unmatched. The CDR3 is 17 residues long. Looked up from germline, CDR1 is SGHAT and CDR2 is FQNNGV. The CDR3 region has the DNA TGTGCCAGCAGCCACCCCCGGGCGGCAGGGGGAGTCTATGGCTACACCTTC. It codes for CASSHPRAAGGVYGYTF.

This sequence joins TRBV6-5 and TRBJ1-2; D unclear. Germline V gene lookup returns CDR1 MNHEY and CDR2 SVGAGI. The CDR3 has 12 residues. V lost 7 bases, J lost 10 bases, and 16 bases lay in between. CDR3 residues: CASKDLARDYTF. The DNA of the CDR3 is TGTGCCAGCAAAGACCTGGCCCGGGACTACACCTTC.

This clone is a singleton in its sample. The V and J genes are TRBV20-1 and TRBJ1-6, with a tentative D call TRBD1 (5 bases). CDR1 is DFQATT, CDR2 SNEGSKA, per germline (reference sequence). This CDR3 region has 20 residues. The ends were cut back, 3 bases at V and 0 bases at J, with 24 bases in the middle. In nucleotides, the CDR3 is TGCAGTGCTAGTGGGGCCCTTGGGAGGGGAGAAAGCTCCTATAATTCACCCCTCCACTTT. Its protein product is CSASGALGRGESSYNSPLHF.

V gene TRBV7-2 combines with J gene TRBJ2-5; 10 bases map to TRBD1. V lost 3 bases, J lost 4 bases, and 2 bases stayed unmatched. Germline V lookup: CDR1 SGHTA, CDR2 FQGNSA. This CDR3 is built from 14 residues. The DNA for the CDR3 is TGTGCCAGCAGCTTGGACAGGGGGGCAGAGACCCAGTACTTC. Translation gives CASSLDRGAETQYF.

This chain uses TRBV4-1 with TRBJ1-6, with D tentatively TRBD1 (6 bases). Germline V gene lookup returns CDR1 MGHRA and CDR2 YSYEKL. The CDR3 has 15 residues. The V end was cut by 0 bases, the J end by 14 bases, with 17 bases between. The chain's CDR3 is CASSQDEGNRASLHF. CDR3 bases: TGCGCCAGCAGCCAAGACGAGGGGAACAGGGCCTCCCTCCACTTT.

J is TRBJ2-5 and V is TRBV7-2, with TRBD2 matching 8 bases. After removal of 8 bases from V and 3 bases from J, the junction contained 14 bases not matched to a gene. This CDR3 is built from 16 residues. CDR1 and CDR2 from the germline V gene are SGHTA and FQGNSA. CDR3 nucleotide sequence: TGTGCCAGCGGACGAAAAGCGGGGGCATATGAAGAGACCCAGTACTTC. Its translation: CASGRKAGAYEETQYF.

V gene TRBV5-1 combines with J gene TRBJ2-3; 7 bases match TRBD1. The germline V gene has CDR1 SGHRS and CDR2 YFSETQ. This CDR3 comprises 15 residues. Trimming cost V 0 bases and J 5 bases; bases outside gene matches: 6. The CDR3 here is CASSLARTGRDTQYF. The CDR3, as DNA: TGCGCCAGCAGCTTGGCCCGGACAGGTAGAGATACGCAGTATTTT.

This chain connects TRBV29-1 to TRBJ1-1, with D perhaps TRBD1 (5 bases). The V gene lost 6 bases and the J gene lost 5 bases, with 16 bases spanning the gap. This CDR3 contains 13 residues. Looked up from germline, CDR1 is SQVTM and CDR2 is ANQGSEA. In DNA form, the CDR3 reads TGCAGCGTCCGAGGTAGGTCAGGGACTGAAGCTTTCTTT. Its protein product is CSVRGRSGTEAFF. The full variable domain, with the rest looked up from reference TRBV29-1 and TRBJ1-1, is SAVISQKPSRDICQRGTSLTIQCQVDSQVTMMFWYRQQPGQSLTLIATANQGSEATYESGFVIDKFPISRPNLTFSTLTVSNMSPEDSSIYLCSVRGRSGTEAFFGQGTRLTVV.

The chain recombines TRBV24-1 with TRBJ2-1; 8 nucleotides agree with TRBD2. Germline V lookup: CDR1 KGHDR, CDR2 SFDVKD. J was trimmed by 4 bases and V by 0 bases; bases with no gene match: 4. The CDR3 is made up of 16 amino acids. Here the CDR3 DNA reads TGTGCCACCAGTGATTTGCTAAGCGGGGGATACAATGAGCAGTTCTTC. This gives the protein CATSDLLSGGYNEQFF.

This clone was observed a single time. The chain employs TRBV7-3 and TRBJ2-1, with 9 bases lining up with TRBD2. The trim removed 6 bases at V and 7 bases at J, leaving 10 bases unmatched. Germline lookup yields CDR1 SGHTA and CDR2 FQGTGA. The CDR3 is made up of 15 amino acids. CDR3 residues: CASRTGTSSQNEQFF. DNA for the CDR3: TGTGCCAGCAGGACCGGGACTAGCTCTCAGAATGAGCAGTTCTTC. Supplemented by reference TRBV7-3 and TRBJ2-1, the full variable domain reads GAGVSQTPSNKVTEKGKYVELRCDPISGHTALYWYRQSLGQGPEFLIYFQGTGAADDSGLPNDRFFAVRPEGSVSTLKIQRTERGDSAVYLCASRTGTSSQNEQFFGPGTRLTVL.

This clone is a singleton in its sample. The chain combines TRBV9 with TRBJ2-3; 15 nucleotides match TRBD2. Trimming cost V 4 bases and J 2 bases; bases outside gene matches: 8. CDR1 is SGDLS, CDR2 YYNGEE, per germline. This CDR3 has 18 residues. CDR3 residues: CASSTGTSGRSDTDTQYF. The CDR3 coding sequence is TGTGCCAGCAGCACCGGGACTAGCGGGAGGAGTGACACAGATACGCAGTATTTT.

This chain connects TRBV19 to TRBJ2-7; possibly TRBD1 for D (5 bases). V was pared by 3 bases and J by 2 bases, with 11 bases between. Germline lookup yields CDR1 LNHDA and CDR2 SQIVND (reference sequence). This CDR3 is built from 14 residues. CDR3 protein: CASSIPGIPYEQYF. The CDR3 nucleotides are TGTGCCAGTAGTATCCCAGGGATACCCTACGAGCAGTACTTC.

V gene TRBV4-1 combines with J gene TRBJ2-3, with TRBD2 matching over 10 bases. The ends lost 1 base at V and 3 bases at J; junction bases unmatched: 7. Per germline, CDR1 MGHRA and CDR2 YSYEKL. This CDR3 has 17 residues. CDR3: CASSQGRLAGKTDTQYF. The CDR3 nucleotides are TGCGCCAGCAGCCAAGGACGACTAGCGGGTAAAACAGATACGCAGTATTTT.